Each of the 25 T cell receptor beta chains below was sequenced from the same sample in a study of T cell responses to AZD1222 COVID-19 vaccine (dated by TCRdb to about 2021). The method was the immunoSEQ multiplex PCR assay. Imported from immuneACCESS, the table was reduced by TCRdb to in-frame sequences with V and J called. These copies leave out some clones; in studies compared against another copy, an unresolved V gene accounts for under half, and the cause of the remainder is not known. In all, the sample holds 95,000 to 150,000 clones, and 90% of those were seen once. Over 4% of the sample goes to the ten largest clones. What this sample's time point label stands for: about 28 days (+/-7) after the second vaccine dose. Sample treatment or condition, as interpreted from the label and publication: meningococcal conjugate vaccine given as trial control. This sample comprised peripheral blood, obtained 28 days after the second dose of the MenACWY control vaccine. Receptors originate from an adult who received the MenACWY meningococcal vaccine as a control.

This chain links TRBV5-1 with TRBJ2-7, with 7 bases fitting TRBD1. CDR1 is SGHRS, CDR2 YFSETQ, per germline. The CDR3 extends over 12 amino acids. V trimming: 4 bases; J trimming: 2 bases; junction bases outside the gene matches: 0. The CDR3 protein is CASSGTAYEQYF. The CDR3 DNA reads as TGCGCCAGCAGCGGGACAGCCTACGAGCAGTACTTC. Supplemented by reference TRBV5-1 and TRBJ2-7, the full variable domain reads KAGVTQTPRYLIKTRGQQVTLSCSPISGHRSVSWYQQTPGQGLQFLFEYFSETQRNKGNFPGRFSGRQFSNSRSEMNVSTLELGDSALYLCASSGTAYEQYFGPGTRLTVT.

The chain combines TRBV7-9 with TRBJ2-1, with a tentative D call TRBD2 (5 bases). CDR3 size: 14 residues. V was shortened by 3 bases and J by 7 bases, with 13 bases between the two germline ends. Germline CDR1 SEHNR, CDR2 FQNEAQ (reference sequence). Here the CDR3 reads CASSFFRDPNEQFF. CDR3 in DNA: TGTGCCAGCAGCTTCTTCCGGGATCCTAATGAGCAGTTCTTC.

V gene TRBV27 combines with J gene TRBJ1-6, with TRBD1 matching over 11 bases. V trimming: 4 bases; J trimming: 8 bases; junction bases outside the gene matches: 4. This CDR3 is 15 amino acids long. Germline CDR1 reads MNHEY; CDR2 reads SMNVEV (reference sequence). The CDR3 DNA sequence: TGTGCCAGCAGTTACGGACAGGGGGCATATTCACCCCTCCACTTT. Its protein is CASSYGQGAYSPLHF.

V and J are TRBV11-1 and TRBJ2-1, with 11 nucleotides matching TRBD1. Germline lookup yields CDR1 SGHAT and CDR2 FQDESV (reference sequence). Trimming at V came to 4 bases and at J to 9 bases, leaving 2 bases not matched to a gene. This CDR3 is built from 13 residues. The CDR3 nucleotides are TGTGCCAGCAGCTGGGACAGGGGGGGTGAGCAGTTCTTC. This codes for CASSWDRGGEQFF.

The chain is built from TRBV6-5 and TRBJ2-2; 7 bases match TRBD1. This CDR3 is 15 amino acids long. Germline V gene lookup returns CDR1 MNHEY and CDR2 SVGAGI. The V segment lost 5 bases and the J segment 0 bases; nucleotides outside the gene matches: 3. The CDR3 sequence: CASSMGQPNTGELFF. The CDR3 coding sequence is TGTGCCAGCAGTATGGGACAGCCGAACACCGGGGAGCTGTTTTTT.

This clone was seen a handful of times. This chain connects TRBV10-2 to TRBJ1-2; weak D call: TRBD1 (5 bases). The CDR3 contains 16 residues. Per the germline V gene, CDR1 is WSHSY and CDR2 is SAAADI. V lost 3 bases, J lost 6 bases, and 20 bases lay in between. The CDR3 coding sequence is TGCGCCAGCAGTGATTCTTGGATTGGAGGAGGGGATGGCTACACCTTC. Translation gives CASSDSWIGGGDGYTF.

V is TRBV7-8 and J is TRBJ2-1; 9 bases fit TRBD2. This CDR3 spans 15 amino acids. The germline CDR1 and CDR2 sequences are SGHVS and FQNEAQ. Trimming at V came to 3 bases and at J to 0 bases, leaving 0 bases not matched to a gene. This CDR3 is CASSFSGSSYNEQFF. DNA of the CDR3: TGTGCCAGCAGCTTTAGCGGGAGCTCCTACAATGAGCAGTTCTTC. Full variable domain (outside the CDR3, taken from reference TRBV7-8 and TRBJ2-1): GAGVSQSPRYKVAKRGQDVALRCDPISGHVSLFWYQQALGQGPEFLTYFQNEAQLDKSGLPSDRFFAERPEGSVSTLKIQRTQQEDSAVYLCASSFSGSSYNEQFFGPGTRLTVL.

The CDR3 coding sequence is TGCAGTGCTAGATGGGGGTGGGCTTTCTTT. This gives the protein CSARWGWAFF. The chain joins TRBV20-1 to TRBJ1-1; tentative D call: TRBD1 (5 bases). The CDR3 extends over 10 amino acids. Germline values: CDR1 DFQATT, CDR2 SNEGSKA (reference sequence). Trimming shortened V by 2 bases and J by 11 bases, and 9 bases separated the two germline ends.

CDR3 coding DNA: TGTGCCAGCAGCCCCCTTATGATAGGAGCGATCTCCTACGAGCAGTACTTC. Its translation is CASSPLMIGAISYEQYF. This chain uses TRBV2 with TRBJ2-7; D unresolved. Germline-derived CDR1 and CDR2 are SNHLY and FYNNEI. Trimming removed 6 bases from V and 0 bases from J, with 21 bases in between. The CDR3 sequence is 17 residues long.

The J gene is TRBJ1-2, the V gene TRBV6-6, with 8 bases matching TRBD1. V lost 2 bases and J lost 7; bases outside the gene matches: 12. Germline V gives CDR1 MNHNY, CDR2 SVGAGI (reference sequence). This CDR3 is built from 16 residues. The CDR3 spells CASSYGQGADGSGYTF. In DNA form, the CDR3 reads TGTGCCAGCAGTTACGGGCAGGGGGCCGATGGTAGTGGCTACACCTTC.

This clone was observed a few times. The chain combines TRBV27 with TRBJ2-5, with 9 positions matching TRBD1. J gave up 3 bases and V 5 bases, and 7 bases lay outside the gene matches. The CDR3 spans 15 residues. The V gene's germline CDR1 is MNHEY and CDR2 SMNVEV (reference sequence). CDR3 protein: CASSQTDRGKETQYF. The CDR3 nucleotides read TGTGCCAGCAGTCAAACCGACAGGGGGAAAGAGACCCAGTACTTC.

The chain uses TRBV9 and TRBJ2-5, with TRBD2 as a possible D gene (6 bases). V lost 3 bases to trimming and J lost 5 bases, with 14 bases between them. CDR1 and CDR2 (germline): SGDLS, YYNGEE. The CDR3 length is 14 residues. The CDR3 here is CASSAGSLGETQYF. The CDR3 coding sequence is TGTGCCAGCAGCGCCGGGAGCTTGGGGGAGACCCAGTACTTC. Combining the CDR3 with reference TRBV9 and TRBJ2-5 gives the whole variable domain DSGVTQTPKHLITATGQRVTLRCSPRSGDLSVYWYQQSLDQGLQFLIQYYNGEERAKGNILERFSAQQFPDLHSELNLSSLELGDSALYFCASSAGSLGETQYFGPGTRLLVL.

CDR3 amino acids: CASSTLLAGEAKNIQYF. The DNA for the CDR3 is TGTGCCAGCAGCACCTTACTAGCGGGAGAAGCCAAAAACATTCAGTACTTC. The chain is built from TRBV7-8 and TRBJ2-4, with 11 bases aligning to TRBD2. The CDR3 has 17 amino acids. V gave up 5 bases and J gave up 0 bases; unmatched junction bases: 6. The germline V gene has CDR1 SGHVS and CDR2 FQNEAQ.

The genes are TRBV6-6 and TRBJ2-4; the match to TRBD2 covers 7 bases. The CDR3 is made up of 14 amino acids. Germline values: CDR1 MNHNY, CDR2 SVGAGI (reference sequence). After removal of 5 bases from V and 6 bases from J, the junction contained 7 bases not matched to a gene. For the CDR3, the DNA is TGTGCCAGCAGTACTCCGGGGGGAGGAAACATTCAGTACTTC. Translated, it gives CASSTPGGGNIQYF.

This chain connects TRBV5-1 to TRBJ2-3, with unresolved D. Trimming removed 0 bases at V and 6 bases at J, with 11 bases between. The CDR3 is made up of 14 amino acids. In germline, CDR1 is SGHRS, CDR2 YFSETQ. CDR3 sequence (DNA): TGCGCCAGCAGCTTGGGGGAAACCCAGGATACGCAGTATTTT. Amino acids: CASSLGETQDTQYF.

The CDR3 bases are TGTGCCACCAGTGATCCAGGAACAGGGATGCATGAGCAGTTCTTC. Its protein product is CATSDPGTGMHEQFF. The V gene is TRBV24-1, the J gene TRBJ2-1; D possibly corresponds to TRBD1 (6 bases). Germline V CDR1 and CDR2: KGHDR, SFDVKD. This CDR3 is 15 amino acids long. Trimming cost V 3 bases and J 8 bases, with 16 bases left between them.

The V gene is TRBV27, the J gene TRBJ2-1, with 13 bases identical to TRBD2. Germline lookup yields CDR1 MNHEY and CDR2 SMNVEV (reference sequence). CDR3 length equals 19 residues. The ends lost 4 bases at V and 1 base at J; junction bases unmatched: 10. The CDR3 is CASSSAGTSGIISYNEQFF. The CDR3 nucleotides are TGTGCCAGCAGTTCCGCCGGGACTAGCGGGATAATTTCCTACAATGAGCAGTTCTTC.

The V call is TRBV4-3, the J call TRBJ1-2, with D perhaps matching TRBD1 (5 bases). The CDR3 is 14 residues long. Germline V lookup: CDR1 LGHNA, CDR2 YSLEER. Trimming cost V 0 bases and J 4 bases, with 9 bases left between them. As DNA, the CDR3 is TGCGCCAGCAGCCAAGATCAGGGCCGCTATGGCTACACCTTC. Protein: CASSQDQGRYGYTF.

The count of this clone is one. This chain links TRBV24-1 with TRBJ2-1; 7 nucleotides align to TRBD2. This CDR3 has 17 residues. Trimming took 2 bases from V and 3 from J; bases not matched to a gene: 9. Germline assignment: CDR1 KGHDR and CDR2 SFDVKD. The DNA of the CDR3 is TGTGCCACCAGTGATTGGGGGGGGGAGGGCCTCTACAATGAGCAGTTCTTC. Protein sequence: CATSDWGGEGLYNEQFF.

This clone appeared a single time. The CDR3 reads CASSLDRVTGELFF. For the CDR3, the DNA is TGCGCCAGCAGCTTGGACAGGGTGACCGGGGAGCTGTTTTTT. The chain joins TRBV5-1 to TRBJ2-2, with D possibly being TRBD1 (6 bases). Germline loops: CDR1 SGHRS, CDR2 YFSETQ. The CDR3 totals 14 residues. V was shortened by 0 bases and J by 5 bases, with 8 bases between the two germline ends.

The V gene is TRBV6-5, the J gene TRBJ2-2; either TRBD1 or TRBD2 may fit D (5 bases each). The CDR3 runs 16 residues. V shed 2 bases and J shed 5 bases, with 15 bases lying between them. Germline CDR1 MNHEY, CDR2 SVGAGI. CDR3 loop: CASSYGPSGATGELFF. CDR3 nucleotide sequence: TGTGCCAGCAGTTACGGACCTTCCGGGGCAACCGGGGAGCTGTTTTTT.

The J gene is TRBJ2-3, the V gene TRBV3-1 (or the pseudogene TRBV3-2), with 9 positions matching TRBD2. V was clipped by 2 bases and J by 1 base; unmatched bases: 1. CDR3 length: 15 amino acids. Germline assignment: CDR1 LGHDT and CDR2 YNNKEL (reference sequence). The CDR3 here is CASSQRGRGTDTQYF. CDR3 sequence (DNA): TGTGCCAGCAGCCAACGCGGGAGGGGCACAGATACGCAGTATTTT.

The chain is built from TRBV7-9 and TRBJ2-1; 8 bases match TRBD1. The CDR3 is 14 residues long. V lost 6 bases and J lost 2; bases outside the gene matches: 3. Germline V lookup: CDR1 SEHNR, CDR2 FQNEAQ (reference sequence). DNA for the CDR3: TGTGCCAGCAGTCCGGGACAGGCCTACAATGAGCAGTTCTTC. Its translation: CASSPGQAYNEQFF. The variable domain in full, completed from reference TRBV7-9 and TRBJ2-1, reads DTGVSQNPRHKITKRGQNVTFRCDPISEHNRLYWYRQTLGQGPEFLTYFQNEAQLEKSRLLSDRFSAERPKGSFSTLEIQRTEQGDSAMYLCASSPGQAYNEQFFGPGTRLTVL.

V is TRBV4-1 and J is TRBJ1-2, with no clear D. Germline V gene data show CDR1 as MGHRA and CDR2 as YSYEKL. CDR3 length: 15 residues. V was cut by 0 bases and J by 5 bases, with 13 bases left in between. This chain's CDR3 is CASSQEGRTDYGYTF. CDR3 coding DNA: TGCGCCAGCAGCCAAGAAGGAAGGACGGATTATGGCTACACCTTC.

This clone was counted once. The J gene is TRBJ2-2, the V gene TRBV29-1, with 11 bases matching TRBD1. V lost 0 bases to trimming and J lost 6 bases; unmatched junction nucleotides: 9. The CDR3 consists of 17 residues. Germline V gene sequence: CDR1 SQVTM, CDR2 ANQGSEA. The CDR3 DNA reads as TGCAGCGTTGAAGATACGTCTTGGGACAGGGGGGCCGGGGAGCTGTTTTTT. Translating it yields CSVEDTSWDRGAGELFF.